The 7 T cell receptor beta chains below come from one sample, sequenced in a study of blood T cell repertoires in COVID-19. Assay used: immunoSEQ multiplex PCR; TCRdb lists only in-frame clones, some missing. The sample holds about 120,000 clones; around 80% are singletons and the top ten take 7% to 9.5%. Sequenced sample: peripheral blood. These receptor sequences come from a man in his sixties or seventies with active or convalescent COVID-19.

The chain has TRBV2 and TRBJ1-5; TRBD1 might be the D (6 bases). Per the germline V gene, CDR1 is SNHLY and CDR2 is FYNNEI. Trimming stripped 0 bases from V and 2 bases from J, with 8 bases between. The CDR3 length is 15 residues. CDR3 nucleotide sequence: TGTGCCAGCAGTGAAGCGCGACAGGGCAATCAGCCCCAGCATTTT. Protein product: CASSEARQGNQPQHF.

Here the CDR3 reads CASSLLGSSTGELFF. The CDR3 region has the DNA TGTGCCAGCAGCCTCTTAGGGAGTAGCACCGGGGAGCTGTTTTTT. The chain combines TRBV6-6 with TRBJ2-2; D might be TRBD2 (5 bases). This CDR3 comprises 15 residues. Germline V gene data show CDR1 as MNHNY and CDR2 as SVGAGI (reference sequence). The V and J ends lost 6 bases and 4 bases respectively, with 15 bases between them.

The chain employs TRBV11-1 and TRBJ2-3, with 10 bases lining up with TRBD2. Per germline, CDR1 SGHAT and CDR2 FQDESV (reference sequence). With 3 bases clipped from V and 5 bases from J, the junction kept 8 bases outside the gene matches. This CDR3 contains 16 residues. CDR3 DNA: TGTGCCAGCAGCTTGGGTAGCGGGGGGCTGGGAGATACGCAGTATTTT. Translation gives CASSLGSGGLGDTQYF. Looking up the rest from reference TRBV11-1 and TRBJ2-3 gives the full variable domain: EAEVAQSPRYKITEKSQAVAFWCDPISGHATLYWYRQILGQGPELLVQFQDESVVDDSQLPKDRFSAERLKGVDSTLKIQPAELGDSAMYLCASSLGSGGLGDTQYFGPGTRLTVL.

This chain uses TRBV10-3 with TRBJ2-3; 8 bases match TRBD1. The CDR3 totals 18 residues. V lost 4 bases and J lost 4; bases outside the gene matches: 16. The germline gives CDR1 ENHRY, CDR2 SYGVKD. The CDR3, as DNA: TGTGCCATCAGTGGCAGGGGGCAGGGGAAATATAGATCAGATACGCAGTATTTT. This translates into CAISGRGQGKYRSDTQYF.

With respect to this clone: Other DNA variants within this sample encode the same CDR3. This chain links TRBV7-9 with TRBJ1-2; a weak D match, TRBD1 (6 bases). Germline CDR1 SEHNR, CDR2 FQNEAQ (reference sequence). The CDR3 covers 13 residues. The V gene lost 5 bases and the J gene lost 2 bases, with 9 bases spanning the gap. CDR3 loop: CASSLGQNYGYTF. The CDR3 DNA is TGTGCCAGCAGCCTAGGACAGAACTATGGCTACACCTTC.

In its sample, this clone was seen once. This chain links TRBV11-2 with TRBJ2-5; 10 positions match TRBD1. Germline-derived CDR1 and CDR2 are SGHAT and FQNNGV. V was pared by 4 bases and J by 5 bases, with 7 bases of the junction left unmatched. This CDR3 has 15 residues. The CDR3 nucleotides are TGTGCCAGCAGCTCCTGGACAGGGGGTGGGGAGACCCAGTACTTC. Its translation is CASSSWTGGGETQYF.

The V call is TRBV4-3, the J call TRBJ2-5; tentative D call: TRBD1 (6 bases). The CDR3 has 15 amino acids. Germline CDR1 reads LGHNA; CDR2 reads YSLEER. The V end was cut by 4 bases, the J end by 5 bases, with 17 bases between. The CDR3 DNA sequence: TGCGCCAGCAGCCGATCACAGGGTTTCGGGGAGACCCAGTACTTC. It encodes CASSRSQGFGETQYF.